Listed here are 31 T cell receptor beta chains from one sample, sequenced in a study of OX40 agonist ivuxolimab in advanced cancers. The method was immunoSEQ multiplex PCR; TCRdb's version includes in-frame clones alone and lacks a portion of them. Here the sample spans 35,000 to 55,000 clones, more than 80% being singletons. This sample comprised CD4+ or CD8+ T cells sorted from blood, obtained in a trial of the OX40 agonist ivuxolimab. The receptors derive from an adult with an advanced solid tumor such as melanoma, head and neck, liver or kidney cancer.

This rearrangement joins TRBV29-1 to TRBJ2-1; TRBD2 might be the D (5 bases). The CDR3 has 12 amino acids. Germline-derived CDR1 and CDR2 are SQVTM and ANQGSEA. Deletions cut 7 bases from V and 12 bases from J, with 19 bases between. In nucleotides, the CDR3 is TGCAGCGCCAAAGGACTCCACGTAACGCAGTTCTTC. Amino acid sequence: CSAKGLHVTQFF.

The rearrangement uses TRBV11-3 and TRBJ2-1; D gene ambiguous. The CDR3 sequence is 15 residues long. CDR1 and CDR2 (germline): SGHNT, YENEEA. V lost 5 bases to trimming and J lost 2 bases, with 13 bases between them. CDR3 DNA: TGTGCCAGCAGCCTGACTGAATATACCTACAATGAGCAGTTCTTC. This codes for CASSLTEYTYNEQFF.

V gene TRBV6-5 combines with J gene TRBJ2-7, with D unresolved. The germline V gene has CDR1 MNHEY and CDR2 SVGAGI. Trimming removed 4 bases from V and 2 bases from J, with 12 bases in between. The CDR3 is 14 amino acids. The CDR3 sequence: CASSLSSWAYEQYF. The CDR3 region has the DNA TGTGCCAGCAGTTTGAGCAGTTGGGCCTACGAGCAGTACTTC.

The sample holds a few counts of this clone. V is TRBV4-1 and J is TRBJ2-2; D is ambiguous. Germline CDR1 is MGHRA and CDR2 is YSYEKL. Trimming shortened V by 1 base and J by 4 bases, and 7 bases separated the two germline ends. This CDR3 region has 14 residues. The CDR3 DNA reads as TGCGCCAGCAGCCAAGTTTCCCGCACCGGGGAGCTGTTTTTT. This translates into CASSQVSRTGELFF.

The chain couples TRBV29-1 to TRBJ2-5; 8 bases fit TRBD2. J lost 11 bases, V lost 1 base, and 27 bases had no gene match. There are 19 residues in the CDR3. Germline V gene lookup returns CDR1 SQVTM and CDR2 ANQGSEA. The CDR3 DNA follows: TGCAGCGTTGAAGGCCTTGTTGGGAAGCAGCGGGGGACTACCTACAAGCAGTACTTC. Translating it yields CSVEGLVGKQRGTTYKQYF.

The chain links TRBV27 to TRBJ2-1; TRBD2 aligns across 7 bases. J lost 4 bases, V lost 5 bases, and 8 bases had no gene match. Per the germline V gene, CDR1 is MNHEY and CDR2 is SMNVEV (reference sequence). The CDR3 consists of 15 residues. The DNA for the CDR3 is TGTGCCAGCAGTATGTCTAGCGGACCTTACAATGAGCAGTTCTTC. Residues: CASSMSSGPYNEQFF.

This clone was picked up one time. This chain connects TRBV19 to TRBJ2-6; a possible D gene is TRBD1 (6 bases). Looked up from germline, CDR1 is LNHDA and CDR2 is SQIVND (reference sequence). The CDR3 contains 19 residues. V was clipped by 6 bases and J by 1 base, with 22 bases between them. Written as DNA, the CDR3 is TGTGCCAGTAGGGGGTATGGGGGCGACTCTTTATCTGGGGCCAACGTCCTGACTTTC. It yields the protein CASRGYGGDSLSGANVLTF.

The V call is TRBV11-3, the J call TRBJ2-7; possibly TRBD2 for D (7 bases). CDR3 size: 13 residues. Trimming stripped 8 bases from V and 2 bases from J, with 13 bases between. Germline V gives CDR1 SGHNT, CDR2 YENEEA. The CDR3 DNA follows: TGTGCCAGCTCGGAGGGGGGGCCCTACGAGCAGTACTTC. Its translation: CASSEGGPYEQYF.

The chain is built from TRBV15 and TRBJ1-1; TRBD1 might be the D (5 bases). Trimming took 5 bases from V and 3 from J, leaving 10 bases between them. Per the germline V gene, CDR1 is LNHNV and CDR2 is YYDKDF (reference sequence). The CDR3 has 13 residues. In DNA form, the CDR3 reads TGTGCCACCAGCTTTCGACAGTACACTGAAGCTTTCTTT. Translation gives CATSFRQYTEAFF.

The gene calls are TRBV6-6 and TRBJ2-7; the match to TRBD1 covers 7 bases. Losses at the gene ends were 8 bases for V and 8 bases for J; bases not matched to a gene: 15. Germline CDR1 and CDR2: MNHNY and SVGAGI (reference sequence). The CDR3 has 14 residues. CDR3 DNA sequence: TGTGCCAGCGCCGAAACGGGACAGACCCAGCAGCAGTACTTC. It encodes CASAETGQTQQQYF.

The CDR3 bases are TGTGCCAGTACAGGGGGCGAGACCTACGAGCAGTACTTC. Translating gives CASTGGETYEQYF. The rearrangement joins TRBV19 to TRBJ2-7; 8 nucleotides match TRBD1. The germline CDR1 and CDR2 sequences are LNHDA and SQIVND (reference sequence). V was pared by 7 bases and J by 2 bases, with 4 bases of the junction left unmatched. The CDR3 covers 13 residues.

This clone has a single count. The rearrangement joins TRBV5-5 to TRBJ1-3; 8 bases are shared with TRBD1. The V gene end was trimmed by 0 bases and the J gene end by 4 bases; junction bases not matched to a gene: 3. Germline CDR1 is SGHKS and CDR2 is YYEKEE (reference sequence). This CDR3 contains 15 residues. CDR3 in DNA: TGTGCCAGCAGCTTGGACAGGGGGTTCGGAAACACCATATATTTT. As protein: CASSLDRGFGNTIYF.

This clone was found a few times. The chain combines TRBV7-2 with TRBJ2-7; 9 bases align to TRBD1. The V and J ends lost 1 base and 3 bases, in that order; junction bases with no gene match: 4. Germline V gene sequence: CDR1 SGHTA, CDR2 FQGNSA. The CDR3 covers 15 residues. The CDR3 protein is CASSLGQGDYYEQYF. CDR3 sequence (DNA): TGTGCCAGCAGCTTAGGACAGGGGGACTACTACGAGCAGTACTTC.

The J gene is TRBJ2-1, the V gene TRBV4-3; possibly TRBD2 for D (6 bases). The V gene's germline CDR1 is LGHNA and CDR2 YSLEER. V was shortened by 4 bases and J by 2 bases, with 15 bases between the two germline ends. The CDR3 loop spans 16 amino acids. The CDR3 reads CASSPSRDLTYNEQFF. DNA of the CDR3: TGCGCCAGCAGCCCCTCCCGGGACTTAACCTACAATGAGCAGTTCTTC.

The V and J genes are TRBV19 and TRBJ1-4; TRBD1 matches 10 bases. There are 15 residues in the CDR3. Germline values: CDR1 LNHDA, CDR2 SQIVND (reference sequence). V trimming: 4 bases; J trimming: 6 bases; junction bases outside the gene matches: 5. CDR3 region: CASSTPGTGDEKLFF. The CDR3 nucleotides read TGTGCCAGTAGTACCCCCGGGACAGGGGATGAAAAACTGTTTTTT.

CDR3 loop: CASSFLPFGQKGAEQYF. CDR3 in DNA: TGTGCCAGCAGCTTTTTGCCTTTTGGACAGAAGGGGGCTGAGCAGTACTTC. The chain combines TRBV5-5 with TRBJ2-7, with 7 bases lining up with TRBD1. The junction had 18 bases not matched to a gene; V was cut back by 2 bases and J by 7 bases. The CDR3 has 17 amino acids. In germline, CDR1 is SGHKS, CDR2 YYEKEE (reference sequence). Using reference TRBV5-5 and TRBJ2-7 for the parts outside the CDR3, the full variable domain is DAGVTQSPTHLIKTRGQQVTLRCSPISGHKSVSWYQQVLGQGPQFIFQYYEKEERGRGNFPDRFSARQFPNYSSELNVNALLLGDSALYLCASSFLPFGQKGAEQYFGPGTRLTVT.

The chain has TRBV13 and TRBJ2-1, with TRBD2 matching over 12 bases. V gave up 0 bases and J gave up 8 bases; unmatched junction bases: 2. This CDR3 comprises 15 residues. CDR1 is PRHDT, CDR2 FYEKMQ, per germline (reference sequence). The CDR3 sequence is CASSLGTSGSYEQFF. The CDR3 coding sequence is TGTGCCAGCAGCTTAGGGACTAGCGGGAGTTATGAGCAGTTCTTC.

CDR3 nucleotides: TGTGCCAGCAGCGTAGCTGATCGGGATCCTGGCTACACCTTC. Protein sequence: CASSVADRDPGYTF. The V gene is TRBV9, the J gene TRBJ1-2; D not resolved. V gave up 0 bases and J gave up 7 bases, with 13 bases separating them. The germline gives CDR1 SGDLS, CDR2 YYNGEE. CDR3 length equals 14 residues.

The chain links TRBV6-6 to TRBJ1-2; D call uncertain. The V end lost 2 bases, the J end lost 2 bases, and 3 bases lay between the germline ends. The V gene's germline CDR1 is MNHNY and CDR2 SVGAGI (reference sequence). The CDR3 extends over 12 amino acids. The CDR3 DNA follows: TGTGCCAGCAGTTACGGAAACTATGGCTACACCTTC. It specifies CASSYGNYGYTF.

CDR3 bases: TGTGCCAGCAGCCCGAGACAGGGTAATTCACCCCTCCACTTT. Amino acid sequence: CASSPRQGNSPLHF. The rearrangement joins TRBV5-8 to TRBJ1-6; the match to TRBD1 covers 7 bases. Germline lookup yields CDR1 SGHTS and CDR2 YDEGEE. Germline trimming cut 4 bases from V and 6 bases from J; bases unmatched to any gene: 4. This CDR3 contains 14 residues.

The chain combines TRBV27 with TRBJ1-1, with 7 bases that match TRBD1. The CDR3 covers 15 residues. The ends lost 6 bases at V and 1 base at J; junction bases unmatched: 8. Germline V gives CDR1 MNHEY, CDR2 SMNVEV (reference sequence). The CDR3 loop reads CASRFGAGGNTEAFF. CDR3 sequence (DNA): TGTGCCAGCAGATTTGGGGCAGGGGGGAACACTGAAGCTTTCTTT.

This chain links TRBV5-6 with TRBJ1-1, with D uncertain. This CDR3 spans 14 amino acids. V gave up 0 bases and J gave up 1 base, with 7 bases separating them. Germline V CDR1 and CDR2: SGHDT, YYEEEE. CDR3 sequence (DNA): TGTGCCAGCAGCTTGGCCGCTTCGAACACTGAAGCTTTCTTT. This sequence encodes CASSLAASNTEAFF.

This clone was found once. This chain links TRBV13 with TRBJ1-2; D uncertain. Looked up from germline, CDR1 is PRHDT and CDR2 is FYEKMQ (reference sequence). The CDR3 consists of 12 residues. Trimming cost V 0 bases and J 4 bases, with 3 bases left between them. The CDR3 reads CASSLGSYGYTF. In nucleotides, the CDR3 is TGTGCCAGCAGCTTAGGCAGCTATGGCTACACCTTC.

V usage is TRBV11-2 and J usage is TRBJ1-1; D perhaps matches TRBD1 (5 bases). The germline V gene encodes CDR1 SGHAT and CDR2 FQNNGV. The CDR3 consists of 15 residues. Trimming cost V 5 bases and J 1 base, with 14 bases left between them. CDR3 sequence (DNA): TGTGCCAGCAGCCCAACTGTGGGGACGAACACTGAAGCTTTCTTT. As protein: CASSPTVGTNTEAFF.

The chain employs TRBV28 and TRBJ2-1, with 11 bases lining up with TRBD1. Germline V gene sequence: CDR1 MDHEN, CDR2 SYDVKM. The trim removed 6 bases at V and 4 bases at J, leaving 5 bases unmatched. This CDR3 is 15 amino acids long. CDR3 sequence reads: CASRGGTGGYNEQFF. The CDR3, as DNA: TGTGCCAGCAGAGGAGGGACAGGGGGTTACAATGAGCAGTTCTTC.

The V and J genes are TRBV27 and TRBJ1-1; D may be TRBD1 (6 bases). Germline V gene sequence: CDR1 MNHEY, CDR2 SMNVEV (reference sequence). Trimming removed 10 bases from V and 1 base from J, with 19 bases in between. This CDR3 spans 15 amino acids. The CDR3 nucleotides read TGTGCCACCCGACACCAGGGAGGGGGGAACACTGAAGCTTTCTTT. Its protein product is CATRHQGGGNTEAFF.

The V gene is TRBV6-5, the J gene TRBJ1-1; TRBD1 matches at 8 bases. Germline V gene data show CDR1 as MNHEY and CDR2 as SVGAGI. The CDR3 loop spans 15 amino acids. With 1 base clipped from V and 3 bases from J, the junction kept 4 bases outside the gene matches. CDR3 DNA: TGTGCCAGCAGTTACTGGGGACAGGAGGACACTGAAGCTTTCTTT. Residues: CASSYWGQEDTEAFF.

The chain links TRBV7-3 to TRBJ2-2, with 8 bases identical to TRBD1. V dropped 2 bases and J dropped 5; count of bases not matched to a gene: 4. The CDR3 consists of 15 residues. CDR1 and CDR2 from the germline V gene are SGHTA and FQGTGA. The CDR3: CASSLGQGATGELFF. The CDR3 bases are TGTGCCAGCAGCTTAGGACAGGGCGCGACCGGGGAGCTGTTTTTT. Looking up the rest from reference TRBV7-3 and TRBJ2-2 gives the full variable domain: GAGVSQTPSNKVTEKGKYVELRCDPISGHTALYWYRQSLGQGPEFLIYFQGTGAADDSGLPNDRFFAVRPEGSVSTLKIQRTERGDSAVYLCASSLGQGATGELFFGEGSRLTVL.

CDR3: CASPKRANYGYTF. CDR3 nucleotide sequence: TGTGCCAGCCCGAAACGAGCTAACTATGGCTACACCTTC. This chain links TRBV21-1 with TRBJ1-2. TRBV21-1 is a listed pseudogene. This CDR3 has 13 residues.

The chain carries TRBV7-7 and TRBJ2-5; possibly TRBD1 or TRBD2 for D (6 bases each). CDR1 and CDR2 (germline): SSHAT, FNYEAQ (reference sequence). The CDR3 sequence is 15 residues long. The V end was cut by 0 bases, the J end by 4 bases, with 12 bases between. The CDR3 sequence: CASSLAFGGGETQYF. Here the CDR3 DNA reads TGTGCCAGCAGCTTAGCATTCGGGGGCGGAGAGACCCAGTACTTC.

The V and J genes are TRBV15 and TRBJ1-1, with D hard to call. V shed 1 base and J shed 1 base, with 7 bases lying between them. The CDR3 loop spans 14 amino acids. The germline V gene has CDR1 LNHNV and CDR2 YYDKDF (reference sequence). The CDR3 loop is CATSRGTRNTEAFF. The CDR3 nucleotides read TGTGCCACCAGCAGAGGAACAAGGAACACTGAAGCTTTCTTT.